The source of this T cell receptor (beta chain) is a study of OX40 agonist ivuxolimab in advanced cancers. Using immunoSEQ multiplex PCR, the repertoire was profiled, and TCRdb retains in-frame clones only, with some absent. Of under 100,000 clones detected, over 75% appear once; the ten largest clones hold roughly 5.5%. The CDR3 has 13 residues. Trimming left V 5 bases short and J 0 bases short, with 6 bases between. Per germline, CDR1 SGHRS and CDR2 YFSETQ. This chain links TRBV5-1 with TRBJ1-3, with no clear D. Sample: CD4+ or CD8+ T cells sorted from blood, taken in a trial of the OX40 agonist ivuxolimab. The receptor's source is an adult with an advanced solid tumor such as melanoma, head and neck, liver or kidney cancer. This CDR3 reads CASSITSGNTIYF. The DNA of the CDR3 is TGCGCCAGCAGTATTACCTCTGGAAACACCATATATTTT.